This TCR beta chain was identified in a study of cytomegalovirus exposure and HLA in healthy donors. Study conclusions and caveats: The authors excluded some V segments, including TRBV6-2 and TRBV6-3, as indistinguishable.

This PCR relied on a set of 60 Vbeta primers and 13 Jbeta primers. Measured with immunoSEQ multiplex PCR; TCRdb has only the in-frame clones, and not every one. The table records 76,000 or so clones, less than 80% of them present only once. Between the trimmed V and J ends, which lost 0 bases and 2 bases, there was a span of 5 bases. Germline V CDR1 and CDR2: SGHTA, FQGNSA. There are 13 residues in the CDR3. With respect to this clone: Its antigen is not known.

The sample consisted of PBMCs. The chain carries TRBV7-2 and TRBJ2-7; D gene unclear. The sequence was obtained from a man aged 25-45 years in good health and CMV-seronegative. CDR3 DNA sequence: TGTGCCAGCAGCTTAGCACATACCTACGAGCAGTACTTC. Amino acid sequence: CASSLAHTYEQYF.